A selection of T cell receptor beta chains follows, all from one sample in a study of blood T cell repertoires in COVID-19. Sequencing used immunoSEQ multiplex PCR; TCRdb keeps in-frame clones, though not all of them. This table holds a few hundred thousand clones, approximately 87% found once. Sequencing was performed on peripheral blood. These receptors were taken from a woman under 40 with COVID-19, enrolled during active disease. The CDR3 runs from the conserved cysteine through the conserved F or W. D genes are given only for firm matches. Where a row states a size, it is once, few, many or the class of an expanded clone; other rows omit it.

V gene	clone size	D gene	J gene	CDR3 length	CDR3 protein	CDR3 DNA
TRBV6-5	-	TRBD2	TRBJ2-1	14	CATKTSGILDEQFF	TGTGCCACCAAGACTAGCGGGATACTCGATGAGCAGTTCTTC
TRBV5-1	-	TRBD2	TRBJ2-2	16	CASSYLAGGPSGELFF	TGCGCCAGCAGCTATCTAGCGGGAGGGCCCTCTGGGGAGCTGTTTTTT
TRBV27	-	TRBD1	TRBJ1-6	15	CASSFGTGKGSPLHF	TGTGCCAGCAGTTTCGGGACAGGGAAAGGTTCACCCCTCCACTTT
TRBV7-9	-	TRBD2	TRBJ2-5	15	CASSPGTSGSETQYF	TGTGCCAGCAGCCCCGGGACTAGCGGGAGTGAGACCCAGTACTTC
TRBV5-1	-	-	TRBJ1-1	14	CASSLGQEYTEAFF	TGCGCCAGCAGCTTGGGACAGGAGTACACTGAAGCTTTCTTT
TRBV11-3	-	-	TRBJ1-1	14	CASSLRGGNTEAFF	TGTGCCAGCAGCTTACGAGGGGGGAACACTGAAGCTTTCTTT
TRBV28	-	-	TRBJ1-2	14	CASRPMTEFYGYTF	TGTGCCAGCAGGCCTATGACAGAGTTCTATGGCTACACCTTC
TRBV7-6	-	-	TRBJ1-5	15	CASSSRTRGNQPQHF	TGTGCCAGCAGCTCGCGGACAAGGGGCAATCAGCCCCAGCATTTT
TRBV5-6	-	TRBD2	TRBJ2-3	15	CASSQGGRATDTQYF	TGTGCCAGCAGCCAAGGAGGGAGGGCCACAGATACGCAGTATTTT
TRBV27	-	-	TRBJ2-5	15	CASSLSPSNVGTQYF	TGTGCCAGCAGTTTATCCCCTAGCAACGTGGGGACCCAGTACTTC
TRBV15	-	TRBD1	TRBJ2-5	14	CATSRDRAEETQYF	TGTGCCACCAGCAGGGACAGGGCCGAAGAGACCCAGTACTTC
TRBV12-3/TRBV12-4	-	-	TRBJ1-2	13	CASTLAGRYGYTF	TGTGCCAGCACCCTAGCGGGACGGTATGGCTACACCTTC
TRBV7-9	-	TRBD2	TRBJ2-7	16	CASSNLAGGRFIEQYF	TGTGCCAGCAGCAATCTAGCGGGAGGGCGGTTTATCGAGCAGTACTTC
TRBV29-1	-	TRBD1	TRBJ1-6	13	CSVRTGGNSPLHF	TGCAGCGTACGGACAGGGGGTAATTCACCCCTCCACTTT
TRBV10-3	once	TRBD1	TRBJ2-2	15	CAISPGTANTGELFF	TGTGCCATCAGTCCCGGGACAGCGAACACCGGGGAGCTGTTTTTT
TRBV27	-	-	TRBJ1-1	15	CASSASGGKNTEAFF	TGTGCCAGCAGTGCCTCTGGTGGCAAGAACACTGAAGCTTTCTTT
TRBV19	-	TRBD1	TRBJ1-2	17	CASTNSGTGGAVDGYTF	TGTGCCAGTACCAATTCCGGGACAGGGGGCGCGGTGGATGGCTACACCTTC
TRBV2	-	-	TRBJ1-2	13	CASSEIRGSGYTF	TGTGCCAGCAGTGAGATAAGGGGGAGTGGCTACACCTTC
TRBV7-2	-	-	TRBJ1-2	17	CASSLQADGLTNYGYTF	TGTGCCAGCAGCCTCCAAGCAGACGGACTAACTAACTATGGCTACACCTTC
TRBV3-1/TRBV3-2	-	-	TRBJ1-4	14	CASSLGPSAVELFF	TGTGCCAGCAGCCTCGGTCCCTCCGCGGTTGAACTGTTTTTT
TRBV19	-	-	TRBJ1-1	14	CASSSAGAGTEAFF	TGTGCCAGTAGTTCGGCGGGGGCGGGCACTGAAGCTTTCTTT
TRBV5-4	-	-	TRBJ2-3	14	CASSLNLDTDTQYF	TGTGCCAGCAGCTTAAATCTAGACACAGATACGCAGTATTTT
TRBV29-1	once	-	TRBJ2-7	15	CSVVPWRGQMNEQYF	TGCAGCGTTGTTCCCTGGCGGGGACAGATGAACGAGCAGTACTTC
TRBV5-8	-	-	TRBJ2-5	14	CASSRGNSQETQYF	TGTGCCAGCAGTAGGGGGAATTCCCAAGAGACCCAGTACTTC
TRBV5-6	-	-	TRBJ1-1	15	CASSLQQGLNTEAFF	TGTGCCAGCAGCTTACAACAGGGTCTGAACACTGAAGCTTTCTTT
TRBV7-9	-	TRBD1	TRBJ1-5	14	CASSADRGDQPQHF	TGTGCCAGCAGCGCCGACAGGGGTGATCAGCCCCAGCATTTT
TRBV5-1	few	TRBD1	TRBJ1-3	16	CASSSRTGSKGNTIYF	TGCGCCAGCAGCTCGAGGACAGGTTCGAAAGGAAACACCATATATTTT
TRBV11-2	-	TRBD1	TRBJ1-1	15	CASSFTGTGGTEAFF	TGTGCCAGCAGCTTTACCGGGACAGGGGGCACTGAAGCTTTCTTT
TRBV28	few	-	TRBJ2-7	12	CASSLVGYEQYF	TGTGCCAGCAGTTTAGTCGGCTACGAGCAGTACTTC
TRBV3-1/TRBV3-2	-	-	TRBJ2-6	17	CASSSWTGSSGANVLTF	TGTGCCAGCAGCTCCTGGACGGGAAGCTCTGGGGCCAACGTCCTGACTTTC
TRBV6-1	-	-	TRBJ1-6	16	CASSEAPTGYNSPLHF	TGTGCCAGCAGTGAAGCCCCCACGGGCTATAATTCACCCCTCCACTTT
TRBV27	few	-	TRBJ1-1	12	CASSSGPYEAFF	TGTGCCAGCAGTTCTGGGCCATATGAAGCTTTCTTT
TRBV28	-	-	TRBJ2-3	13	CASKRGFTDTQYF	TGTGCCAGCAAACGCGGGTTCACAGATACGCAGTATTTT
TRBV9	-	-	TRBJ2-5	16	CASSAPSGYHQETQYF	TGTGCCAGCAGCGCCCCGAGCGGGTACCACCAAGAGACCCAGTACTTC
TRBV18	-	-	TRBJ2-5	14	CASSPPSGQETQYF	TGTGCCAGCTCACCACCGTCCGGTCAAGAGACCCAGTACTTC
TRBV27	-	TRBD1	TRBJ2-2	16	CASSLSPQGGTGELFF	TGTGCCAGCAGTTTATCCCCACAGGGGGGAACCGGGGAGCTGTTTTTT
TRBV2	-	TRBD2	TRBJ2-1	15	CASRRSAGAYNEQFF	TGTGCCAGCAGGAGATCGGCGGGGGCCTACAATGAGCAGTTCTTC
TRBV6-6	-	-	TRBJ1-5	15	CASSYSGQPNQPQHF	TGTGCCAGCAGTTACTCTGGACAGCCTAATCAGCCCCAGCATTTT
TRBV6-5	-	TRBD1	TRBJ2-3	14	CASRTGASTDTQYF	TGTGCCAGCAGAACAGGGGCGTCCACAGATACGCAGTATTTT
TRBV6-5	-	TRBD1	TRBJ1-2	14	CASGQGRFNYGYTF	TGTGCCAGCGGACAGGGGAGGTTTAACTATGGCTACACCTTC
TRBV2	-	-	TRBJ1-3	14	CASGQERNGNTIYF	TGTGCCAGTGGGCAGGAAAGGAATGGAAACACCATATATTTT
TRBV10-3	-	TRBD1	TRBJ1-1	15	CAISRTGGTGTEAFF	TGTGCCATCAGTCGAACAGGGGGCACGGGGACTGAAGCTTTCTTT
TRBV27	-	-	TRBJ1-4	14	CASSIRGFAEKLFF	TGTGCCAGCAGTATTAGGGGATTCGCTGAAAAACTGTTTTTT
TRBV18	-	TRBD1	TRBJ1-2	13	CASSGTGGDGYTF	TGTGCCAGCTCGGGGACAGGGGGCGATGGCTACACCTTC
TRBV5-8	-	TRBD1	TRBJ2-7	13	CASSLDRGLEQYF	TGTGCCAGCAGCTTGGACAGGGGGCTAGAGCAGTACTTC
TRBV7-8	-	TRBD1	TRBJ1-5	16	CASSLANRGGNQPQHF	TGTGCCAGCAGCTTAGCAAACAGGGGGGGCAATCAGCCCCAGCATTTT
TRBV2	-	-	TRBJ1-5	14	CASRPVMAGQPQHF	TGTGCCAGCAGGCCCGTTATGGCTGGTCAGCCCCAGCATTTT
TRBV27	-	-	TRBJ1-1	14	CASSLIPTGTEAFF	TGTGCCAGCAGTCTCATTCCCACAGGGACTGAAGCTTTCTTT
TRBV9	-	-	TRBJ2-1	15	CASSALNARYNEQFF	TGTGCCAGCAGCGCTCTAAACGCTCGATACAATGAGCAGTTCTTC
TRBV7-9	-	-	TRBJ1-1	14	CASSLGNGNTEAFF	TGTGCCAGCAGCTTAGGAAACGGGAACACTGAAGCTTTCTTT
TRBV25-1	-	-	TRBJ2-7	12	CASSDTPYEQYF	TGTGCCAGCAGTGATACACCATACGAGCAGTACTTC
TRBV20-1	-	TRBD1	TRBJ1-1	10	CSAEDRAPFF	TGCAGTGCTGAAGACAGGGCTCCTTTCTTT
TRBV29-1	-	TRBD1	TRBJ1-3	14	CSARSGTGRNTIYF	TGCAGCGCTCGATCCGGGACAGGGCGAAACACCATATATTTT